The text below deals with one T cell receptor (beta chain). This table comes from immunoSEQ multiplex PCR, and its TCRdb copy is limited to in-frame clones, with some not included. The sample has approximately 90,000 clones; around 85% are singletons. The data were obtained in a study of control samples from healthy donors and cancer patients. Looked up from germline, CDR1 is MGHRA and CDR2 is YSYEKL. The V end was cut by 1 base, the J end by 8 bases, with 8 bases between. The CDR3 has 12 amino acids. The sequenced material came from PBMCs. The chain couples TRBV4-1 to TRBJ1-2, with D unresolved. The sequence was collected from a man between 65 and 80 years old with lung cancer. The CDR3 is CASSQVGHGYTF. The CDR3 bases are TGCGCCAGCAGCCAAGTTGGGCACGGCTACACCTTC.